The 18 T cell receptor beta chains given below trace back to one sample, sequenced in a study of T cell repertoires in cytomegalovirus infection. TCRdb itself ran the reads through MiXCR, one entry per CDR3 protein. Among 600,000 to 700,000 distinct CDR3 sequences listed, 33% were seen once. What these receptors recognize is not known. This material consisted of cultured PBMCs, taken from culture after CMV antigen stimulation. Receptor source: a human donor in good health (CMV status not recorded). Some clones in this sample may be carry-over from other donors' samples.

There are a few counts of this clonotype. The CDR3 reads CATSRGLGLATSTDTQYF. The CDR3 DNA reads as TGTGCCACCAGCAGAGGCCTTGGACTAGCGACCAGCACAGATACGCAGTATTTT. The chain employs TRBV15 and TRBJ2-3; 9 positions match TRBD2. CDR3 length equals 18 residues. V dropped 1 base and J dropped 0; count of bases not matched to a gene: 8. CDR1 is LNHNV, CDR2 YYDKDF, per germline (reference sequence).

This clonotype was detected a few times. The CDR3 reads CASSLWAGFDTQYF. The CDR3 nucleotides read TGTGCCAGCAGCTTATGGGCCGGTTTTGATACGCAGTATTTT. The chain recombines TRBV7-2 with TRBJ2-3; D unclear. The CDR3 loop spans 14 amino acids. Germline V lookup: CDR1 SGHTA, CDR2 FQGNSA. Trimming cost V 2 bases and J 6 bases, with 12 bases left between them.

This chain links TRBV6-1 with TRBJ2-3; possible D gene TRBD2, 6 bases. From germline, CDR1 is MNHNS and CDR2 SASEGT. This CDR3 region has 16 residues. With 5 bases removed from V and 2 bases from J, the gap between germline ends came to 17 bases. CDR3 nucleotides: TGTGCCAGCAGTTTCCGGGACTCGCAATTCACAGATACGCAGTATTTT. This translates into CASSFRDSQFTDTQYF.

A single count supports this clonotype. The chain couples TRBV28 to TRBJ2-5; possible D gene TRBD1, 6 bases. Trimming shortened V by 10 bases and J by 7 bases, and 19 bases separated the two germline ends. CDR3 size: 13 residues. The germline gives CDR1 MDHEN, CDR2 SYDVKM. The CDR3 loop reads CATNTGYRGTQYF. Here the CDR3 DNA reads TGTGCCACCAACACAGGGTACCGGGGGACCCAGTACTTC. The full variable domain, completed using reference TRBV28 and TRBJ2-5, is DVKVTQSSRYLVKRTGEKVFLECVQDMDHENMFWYRQDPGLGLRLIYFSYDVKMKEKGDIPEGYSVSREKKERFSLILESASTNQTSMYLCATNTGYRGTQYFGPGTRLLVL.

This clonotype has ten or more counts. The rearrangement joins TRBV6-2 or TRBV6-3 to TRBJ2-7, with a possible D match to TRBD1 (5 bases). V was shortened by 5 bases and J by 3 bases, with 20 bases between the two germline ends. The CDR3 has 16 residues. Per the germline V gene, CDR1 is MNHEY and CDR2 is SVGEGT. The CDR3 DNA reads as TGTGCCAGCAGTAATACCCTACCGACAGAACTCTACGAGCAGTACTTC. Residues: CASSNTLPTELYEQYF.

The chain joins TRBV2 to TRBJ2-7; 9 nucleotides align to TRBD2. After removal of 3 bases from V and 3 bases from J, the junction contained 3 bases not matched to a gene. This CDR3 is 14 amino acids long. The germline V gene has CDR1 SNHLY and CDR2 FYNNEI. The CDR3 DNA reads TGTGCCAGCAGTGAGATTAGCGGGAGCTACGAGCAGTACTTC. It translates to CASSEISGSYEQYF.

This clonotype came up a few times. The chain has TRBV28 and TRBJ1-2; unclear D gene. The CDR3 length is 12 residues. Germline assignment: CDR1 MDHEN and CDR2 SYDVKM. Trimming took 6 bases from V and 8 from J, leaving 13 bases between them. For the CDR3, the DNA is TGTGCCAGCAGCCCTGAGTATGAGGGCTACACCTTC. Translation: CASSPEYEGYTF.

In its sample, this clonotype was seen a few times. The V and J genes are TRBV7-8 and TRBJ1-1, with TRBD1 as a possible D gene (5 bases). The germline gives CDR1 SGHVS, CDR2 FQNEAQ. CDR3 length equals 16 residues. Trimming removed 1 base from V and 0 bases from J, with 12 bases in between. CDR3 protein: CASSLGFGGMNTEAFF. The DNA for the CDR3 is TGTGCCAGCAGCTTAGGTTTCGGGGGGATGAACACTGAAGCTTTCTTT.

This rearrangement joins TRBV19 to TRBJ2-6; D is unclear. The ends were cut back, 3 bases at V and 4 bases at J, with 10 bases in the middle. The germline CDR1 and CDR2 sequences are LNHDA and SQIVND (reference sequence). This CDR3 has 15 residues. Written as DNA, the CDR3 is TGTGCCAGTAGTATCCAGGCCTCCGGGGCCAACGTCCTGACTTTC. Translating gives CASSIQASGANVLTF.

This clonotype was seen more than once but under ten times. The rearrangement joins TRBV12-3 or TRBV12-4 to TRBJ1-5; 7 nucleotides agree with TRBD1. V lost 6 bases, J lost 7 bases, and 9 bases stayed unmatched. This CDR3 is built from 14 residues. The CDR3 region is CASSMTGLEQPQHF. The DNA of the CDR3 is TGTGCCAGCAGCATGACAGGGCTGGAGCAGCCCCAGCATTTT.

V and J are TRBV6-6 and TRBJ2-7; 7 bases line up with TRBD1. Germline V CDR1 and CDR2: MNHNY, SVGAGI (reference sequence). CDR3 size: 13 residues. V shed 6 bases and J 3 bases; nucleotides not matched to a gene: 5. The CDR3 spells CASRTGTDYEQYF. CDR3 nucleotides: TGTGCCAGCAGGACCGGGACAGACTACGAGCAGTACTTC.

There are a few counts of this clonotype. The chain joins TRBV7-9 to TRBJ1-2; D is unresolved. The germline CDR1 and CDR2 sequences are SEHNR and FQNEAQ (reference sequence). This CDR3 has 18 residues. Trimming stripped 3 bases from V and 0 bases from J, with 20 bases between. The CDR3 loop is CASSFSPRPRGTNYGYTF. The CDR3 DNA is TGTGCCAGCAGCTTCTCCCCCAGACCCCGGGGTACTAACTATGGCTACACCTTC.

A few counts support this clonotype. This sequence joins TRBV2 and TRBJ2-5; D unclear. Trimming shortened V by 7 bases and J by 5 bases, and 14 bases separated the two germline ends. The CDR3 totals 13 residues. The germline V gene has CDR1 SNHLY and CDR2 FYNNEI. The CDR3 loop reads CASTKLGLETQYF. As DNA, the CDR3 is TGTGCCAGCACCAAGCTAGGCCTTGAGACCCAGTACTTC.

The J gene is TRBJ2-3, the V gene TRBV4-1; D is possibly TRBD2 (6 bases). Between the trimmed V and J ends, which lost 1 base and 3 bases, there was a span of 14 bases. CDR1 is MGHRA and CDR2 is YSYEKL in the germline V gene. The CDR3 runs 16 residues. CDR3 bases: TGCGCCAGCAGCCAAGTTGGATCGGGAGAGACAGATACGCAGTATTTT. Translation: CASSQVGSGETDTQYF.

This clonotype appeared many times. This chain connects TRBV7-2 to TRBJ2-5, with unresolved D. The CDR3 consists of 13 residues. Between the trimmed V and J ends, which lost 0 bases and 2 bases, there was a span of 4 bases. CDR1 and CDR2 (germline): SGHTA, FQGNSA. CDR3 region: CASSLAEQETQYF. The CDR3 DNA is TGTGCCAGCAGCTTAGCGGAACAAGAGACCCAGTACTTC.

V usage is TRBV12-3 or TRBV12-4 and J usage is TRBJ1-5; a possible D gene is TRBD1 (6 bases). The CDR3 has 11 residues. V was cut by 6 bases and J by 11 bases, with 11 bases left in between. CDR3 nucleotide sequence: TGTGCCAGCAGCAACCAGGGGTCCCAGCATTTT. Translation gives CASSNQGSQHF.

A few counts support this clonotype. This chain joins TRBV7-8 and TRBJ2-4; tentatively, D is TRBD2 (5 bases). Germline assignment: CDR1 SGHVS and CDR2 FQNEAQ. The CDR3 runs to 17 residues. With 1 base removed from V and 2 bases from J, the gap between germline ends came to 15 bases. CDR3 bases: TGTGCCAGCAGCTTAGAAAGGACTGTCATCTCCAAAAACATTCAGTACTTC. It codes for CASSLERTVISKNIQYF.

This clonotype occurred a few times. The chain carries TRBV27 and TRBJ1-6; no clear D gene. Germline V gene sequence: CDR1 MNHEY, CDR2 SMNVEV (reference sequence). Deletions cut 6 bases from V and 6 bases from J, with 15 bases between. The CDR3 is 15 amino acids. The chain's CDR3 is CASSRAPSVNSPLHF. Here the CDR3 DNA reads TGTGCCAGCAGCCGTGCCCCATCGGTTAATTCACCCCTCCACTTT.